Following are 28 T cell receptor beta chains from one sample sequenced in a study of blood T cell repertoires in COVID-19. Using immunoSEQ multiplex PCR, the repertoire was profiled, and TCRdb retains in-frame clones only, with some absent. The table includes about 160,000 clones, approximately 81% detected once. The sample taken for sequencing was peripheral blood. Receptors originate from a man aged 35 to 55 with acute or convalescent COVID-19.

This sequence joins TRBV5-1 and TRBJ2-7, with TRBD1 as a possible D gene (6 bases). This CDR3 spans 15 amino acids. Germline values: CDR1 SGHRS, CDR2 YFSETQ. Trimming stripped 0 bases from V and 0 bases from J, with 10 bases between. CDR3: CASSLVPGVSYEQYF. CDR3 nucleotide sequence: TGCGCCAGCAGCTTGGTGCCAGGGGTCTCCTACGAGCAGTACTTC. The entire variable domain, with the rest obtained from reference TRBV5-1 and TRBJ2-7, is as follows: KAGVTQTPRYLIKTRGQQVTLSCSPISGHRSVSWYQQTPGQGLQFLFEYFSETQRNKGNFPGRFSGRQFSNSRSEMNVSTLELGDSALYLCASSLVPGVSYEQYFGPGTRLTVT.

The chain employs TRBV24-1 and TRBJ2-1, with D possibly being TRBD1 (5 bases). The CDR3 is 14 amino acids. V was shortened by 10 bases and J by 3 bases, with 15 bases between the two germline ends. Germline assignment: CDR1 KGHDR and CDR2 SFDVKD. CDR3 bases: TGTGCCACGAGCGACAGCGACGGCTACAATGAGCAGTTCTTC. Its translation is CATSDSDGYNEQFF.

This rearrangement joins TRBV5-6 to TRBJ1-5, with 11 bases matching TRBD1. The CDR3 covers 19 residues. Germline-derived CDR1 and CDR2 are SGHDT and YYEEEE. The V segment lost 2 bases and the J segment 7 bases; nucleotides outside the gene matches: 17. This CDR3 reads CASSLFLRGQGVSEQPQHF. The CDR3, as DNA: TGTGCCAGCAGCTTATTCCTAAGGGGACAGGGGGTATCGGAACAGCCCCAGCATTTT.

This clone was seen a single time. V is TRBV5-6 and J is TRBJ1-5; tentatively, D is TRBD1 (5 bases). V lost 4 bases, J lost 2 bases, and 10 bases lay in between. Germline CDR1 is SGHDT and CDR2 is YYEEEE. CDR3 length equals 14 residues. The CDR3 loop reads CASSAGGGNQPQHF. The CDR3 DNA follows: TGTGCCAGCAGCGCCGGGGGAGGCAATCAGCCCCAGCATTTT.

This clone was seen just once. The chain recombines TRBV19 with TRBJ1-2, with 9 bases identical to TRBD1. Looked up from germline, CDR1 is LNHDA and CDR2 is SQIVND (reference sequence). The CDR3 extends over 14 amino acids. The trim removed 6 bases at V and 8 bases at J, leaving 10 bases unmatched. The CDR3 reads CASRFAGQGNGYTF. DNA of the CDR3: TGTGCCAGTAGATTCGCGGGACAGGGAAACGGCTACACCTTC.

CDR3 protein: CASSLGQVSYEQYF. CDR3 bases: TGTGCCAGCTCACTAGGTCAGGTTTCCTACGAGCAGTACTTC. The chain is built from TRBV18 and TRBJ2-7, with D hard to call. V lost 4 bases to trimming and J lost 1 base, with 11 bases between them. The CDR3 runs to 14 residues. Per germline, CDR1 KGHSH and CDR2 LQKENI.

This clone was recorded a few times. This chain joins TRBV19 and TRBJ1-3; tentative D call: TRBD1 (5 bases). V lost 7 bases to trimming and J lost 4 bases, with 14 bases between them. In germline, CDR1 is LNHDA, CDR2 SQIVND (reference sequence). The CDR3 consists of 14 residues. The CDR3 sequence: CASTSWGTGNTIYF. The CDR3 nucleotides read TGTGCCAGTACCTCTTGGGGCACGGGAAACACCATATATTTT.

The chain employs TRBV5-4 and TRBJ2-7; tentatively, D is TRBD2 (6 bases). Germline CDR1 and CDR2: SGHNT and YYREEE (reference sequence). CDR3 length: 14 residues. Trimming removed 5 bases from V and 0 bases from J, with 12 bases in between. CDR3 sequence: CASSPGLHSYEQYF. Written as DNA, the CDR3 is TGTGCCAGCAGTCCGGGACTGCACTCCTACGAGCAGTACTTC.

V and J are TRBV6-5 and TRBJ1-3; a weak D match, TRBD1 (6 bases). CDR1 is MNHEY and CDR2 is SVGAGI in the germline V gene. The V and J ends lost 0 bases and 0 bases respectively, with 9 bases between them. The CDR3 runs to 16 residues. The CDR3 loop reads CASSYSDRVSGNTIYF. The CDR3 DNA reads TGTGCCAGCAGTTACTCGGACAGAGTCTCTGGAAACACCATATATTTT.

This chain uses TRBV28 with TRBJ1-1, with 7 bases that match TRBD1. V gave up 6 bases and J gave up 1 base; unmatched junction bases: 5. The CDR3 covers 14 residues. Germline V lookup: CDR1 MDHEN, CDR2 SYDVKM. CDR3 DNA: TGTGCCAGCAGAACAGCAGGGGGGAACACTGAAGCTTTCTTT. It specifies CASRTAGGNTEAFF.

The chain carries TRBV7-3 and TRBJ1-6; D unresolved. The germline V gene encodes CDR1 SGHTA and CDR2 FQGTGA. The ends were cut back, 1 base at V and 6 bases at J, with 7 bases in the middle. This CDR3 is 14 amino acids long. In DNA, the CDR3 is TGTGCCAGCAGCTTAAAGCCCCCTAATTCACCCCTCCACTTT. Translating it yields CASSLKPPNSPLHF.

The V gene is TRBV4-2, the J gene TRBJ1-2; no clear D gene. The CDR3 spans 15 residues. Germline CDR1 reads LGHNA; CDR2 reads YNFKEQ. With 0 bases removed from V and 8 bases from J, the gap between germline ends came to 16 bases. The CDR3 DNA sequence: TGTGCCAGCAGCCAAGATACCCGGGTAGCATCCGGCTACACCTTC. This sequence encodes CASSQDTRVASGYTF.

The CDR3 bases are TGTGCCGTCGGGGAGGGAAAGAATGCTGGCTACACCTTC. It encodes CAVGEGKNAGYTF. The chain couples TRBV7-8 to TRBJ1-2; unclear D gene. V gave up 11 bases and J gave up 7 bases, with 20 bases separating them. Germline loops: CDR1 SGHVS, CDR2 FQNEAQ. This CDR3 has 13 residues.

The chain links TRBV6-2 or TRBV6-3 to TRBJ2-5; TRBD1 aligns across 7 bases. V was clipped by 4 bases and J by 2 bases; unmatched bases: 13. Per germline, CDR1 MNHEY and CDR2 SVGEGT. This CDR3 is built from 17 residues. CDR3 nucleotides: TGTGCCAGCAGTTCCGTTTTCATGACAGGGATTCAAGAGACCCAGTACTTC. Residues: CASSSVFMTGIQETQYF.

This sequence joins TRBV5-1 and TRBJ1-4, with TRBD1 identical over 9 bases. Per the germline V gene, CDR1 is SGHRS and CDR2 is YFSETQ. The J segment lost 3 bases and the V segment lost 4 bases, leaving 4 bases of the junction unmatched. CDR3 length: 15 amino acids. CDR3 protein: CASSGGQGANEKLFF. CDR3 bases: TGCGCCAGCAGCGGGGGACAGGGAGCTAATGAAAAACTGTTTTTT.

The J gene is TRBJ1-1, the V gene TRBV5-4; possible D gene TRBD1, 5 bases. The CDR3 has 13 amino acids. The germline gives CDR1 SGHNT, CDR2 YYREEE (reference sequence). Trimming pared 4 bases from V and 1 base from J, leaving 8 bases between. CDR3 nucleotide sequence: TGTGCCAGCAGCCTCCAGGGGAACACTGAAGCTTTCTTT. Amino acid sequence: CASSLQGNTEAFF. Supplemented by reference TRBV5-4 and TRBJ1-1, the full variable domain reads ETGVTQSPTHLIKTRGQQVTLRCSSQSGHNTVSWYQQALGQGPQFIFQYYREEENGRGNFPPRFSGLQFPNYSSELNVNALELDDSALYLCASSLQGNTEAFFGQGTRLTVV.

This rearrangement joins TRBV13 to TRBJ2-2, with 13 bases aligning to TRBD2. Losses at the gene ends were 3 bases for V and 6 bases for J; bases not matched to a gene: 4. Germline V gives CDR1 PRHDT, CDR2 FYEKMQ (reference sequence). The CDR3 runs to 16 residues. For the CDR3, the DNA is TGTGCCAGCAGCTTTGGACTAGCGGGGGATGCCGGGGAGCTGTTTTTT. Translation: CASSFGLAGDAGELFF.

CDR3 sequence (DNA): TGTGCCAGCAGCTCGCCGGACAGAACCTACAATGAGCAGTTCTTC. The encoded protein is CASSSPDRTYNEQFF. The chain carries TRBV7-2 and TRBJ2-1; perhaps TRBD1 as D (6 bases). Germline-derived CDR1 and CDR2 are SGHTA and FQGNSA. This CDR3 has 15 residues. Trimming stripped 4 bases from V and 2 bases from J, with 12 bases between.

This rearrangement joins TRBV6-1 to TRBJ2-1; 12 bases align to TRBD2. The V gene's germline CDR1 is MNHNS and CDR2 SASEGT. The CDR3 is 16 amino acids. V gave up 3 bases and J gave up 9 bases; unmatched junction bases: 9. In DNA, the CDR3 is TGTGCCAGCAGTGACATGCCTAGCGGGGGGGCAATTGAGCAGTTCTTC. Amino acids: CASSDMPSGGAIEQFF.

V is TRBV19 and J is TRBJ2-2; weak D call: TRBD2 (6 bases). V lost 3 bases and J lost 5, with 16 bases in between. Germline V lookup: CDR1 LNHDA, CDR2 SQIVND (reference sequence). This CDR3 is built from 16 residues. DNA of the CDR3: TGTGCCAGTAGTATTGGTGTCCGGGGGAGTACCGGGGAGCTGTTTTTT. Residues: CASSIGVRGSTGELFF.

The CDR3 spells CASSLRSRGGEFNQPQHF. The CDR3 DNA follows: TGTGCCAGCAGCCTCCGGAGCCGGGGGGGAGAGTTCAATCAGCCCCAGCATTTT. This chain joins TRBV7-8 and TRBJ1-5, with TRBD1 as a possible D gene (5 bases). The CDR3 totals 18 residues. Trimming took off 5 bases at V and 3 bases at J, with 23 bases between the two ends. The germline gives CDR1 SGHVS, CDR2 FQNEAQ.

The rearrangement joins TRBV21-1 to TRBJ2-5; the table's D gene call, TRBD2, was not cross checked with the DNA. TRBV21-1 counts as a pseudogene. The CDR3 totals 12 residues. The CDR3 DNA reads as TGTGCCAGCAGAGACTCGCAAGAGACCCAGTACTTC. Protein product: CASRDSQETQYF.

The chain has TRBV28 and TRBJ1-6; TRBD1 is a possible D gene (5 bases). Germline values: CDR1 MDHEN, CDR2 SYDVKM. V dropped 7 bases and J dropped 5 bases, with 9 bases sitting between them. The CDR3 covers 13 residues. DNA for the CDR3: TGTGCCAGCAAAACAGGAAATAATTCACCCCTCCACTTT. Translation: CASKTGNNSPLHF. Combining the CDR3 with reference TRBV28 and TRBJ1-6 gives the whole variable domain DVKVTQSSRYLVKRTGEKVFLECVQDMDHENMFWYRQDPGLGLRLIYFSYDVKMKEKGDIPEGYSVSREKKERFSLILESASTNQTSMYLCASKTGNNSPLHFGNGTRLTVT.

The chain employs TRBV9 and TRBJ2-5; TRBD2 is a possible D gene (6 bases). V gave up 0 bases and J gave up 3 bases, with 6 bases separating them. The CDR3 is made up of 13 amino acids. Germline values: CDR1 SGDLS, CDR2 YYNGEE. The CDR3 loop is CASSVAGEETQYF. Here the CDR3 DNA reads TGTGCCAGCAGCGTAGCGGGGGAAGAGACCCAGTACTTC.

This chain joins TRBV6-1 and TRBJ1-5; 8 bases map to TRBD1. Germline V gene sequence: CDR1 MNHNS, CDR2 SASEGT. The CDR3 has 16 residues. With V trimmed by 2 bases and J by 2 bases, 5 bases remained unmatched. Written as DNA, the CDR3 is TGTGCCAGCAGTGAACAGGGGGCTGTGGGCAATCAGCCCCAGCATTTT. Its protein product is CASSEQGAVGNQPQHF.

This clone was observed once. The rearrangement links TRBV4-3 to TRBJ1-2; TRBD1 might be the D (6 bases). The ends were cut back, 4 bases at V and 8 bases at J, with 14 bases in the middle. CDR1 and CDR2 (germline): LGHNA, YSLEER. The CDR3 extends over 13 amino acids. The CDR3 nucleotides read TGCGCCAGCAGCCCCGGGGGGCAGTACGGCTACACCTTC. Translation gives CASSPGGQYGYTF.

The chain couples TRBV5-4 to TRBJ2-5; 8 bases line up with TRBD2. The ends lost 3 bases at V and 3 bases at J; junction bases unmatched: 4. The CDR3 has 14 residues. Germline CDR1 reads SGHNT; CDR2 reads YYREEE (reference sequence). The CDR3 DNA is TGTGCCAGCAGCTCTCCAGCGGGGGAAGAGACCCAGTACTTC. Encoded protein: CASSSPAGEETQYF.

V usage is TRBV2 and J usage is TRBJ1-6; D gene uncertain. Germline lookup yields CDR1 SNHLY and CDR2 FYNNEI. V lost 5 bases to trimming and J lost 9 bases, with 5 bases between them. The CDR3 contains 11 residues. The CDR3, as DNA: TGTGCCAGCAGTTTATCTTCACCCCTCCACTTT. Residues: CASSLSSPLHF.